Sequencing of this T cell receptor (beta chain) was carried out in a study of HIV-infected patients and healthy controls (dated by TCRdb to about 2014). General notes on the study: Although they stayed below normal ranges, CD4 counts in about 85% of the 16 patients rose modestly but significantly after three months of therapy. The study asked whether deep sequencing of the TCR repertoire from small blood samples of HIV patients could detect immune perturbation and reconstitution. Patients exhibited no overall T-cell lymphocytopenia, and total CDR3 counts per chain were not significantly different from those of controls. CD8 counts showed no consistent shift during early therapy, whereas the CD4:CD8 ratio rose slightly. Viral load became undetectable in about 75% of the 16 patients by the second bleed and in all patients after a further year of therapy. Broad study findings and their caveats: In HIV-infected patients, the apparent post-therapy recovery of the Gini index was not replicated in size-matched repertoire data. HIV-infected repertoires had significantly higher mean Gini indices than controls, possibly reflecting oligoclonality. Only sixteen HIV-infected individuals were processed, which the authors considered a major limit on how widely the findings apply. Rare events from HIV-infected data received too much weight under size-matching, and comparisons were complicated by unequal numbers of distinct sequences between patients and controls. During therapy, a significant decrease in frequency was seen for HIV-associated CDR3s, whereas no significant change was found for CMV-associated CDR3s, although most of them became more frequent. Healthy controls shared more CDR3s between individuals than HIV+ patients, by Jaccard index and by count of highly shared sequences. Compared with untreated HIV+ repertoires, healthy control repertoires had roughly threefold more distinct CDR3s and a higher Shannon diversity. Only 2 to 4 months of therapy was reflected in the treated samples, a period arguably too short to observe immune reconstitution given low adult thymic output. Compared with controls, HIV-infected patients showed significantly different mean usage of eight alpha and eight beta V genes. The use of whole blood limited sequencing depth and precluded separation of the dynamics of distinct T-cell subpopulations. Pairing of alpha and beta chains was not determined in the samples. Alpha-chain CDR3s from MAIT cells appeared at high frequency in healthy controls but were severely depleted in HIV+ repertoires. The observed differences in diversity were not explained by the slight differences in age and sex profiles between the study cohorts. HLA typing of donors was not performed in the study.

This clonotype has a count of ten or more. Its antigen remains undetermined. No per-base quality is available; no much larger clone lies one base away. Using SuperScript III with primers targeting the alpha and beta constant regions, 500 ng of RNA was reverse transcribed. Alpha and beta chain libraries were generated separately via chain-specific third strand synthesis with multiplexing indices. The protocol used a single primer pair to amplify all rearrangements within a chain, which avoided primer bias, and attached molecular barcodes to each cDNA molecule. The SP2 sequencing primer site and a random hexamer were carried on a 5' RACE adapter, to which purified cDNA was joined by T4 RNA Ligase 1. With slow temperature ramps used to favor optimal annealing, second strand synthesis was primed from the SP2 site with Phusion polymerase. Two random hexamer sequences, both added before amplification and joined together, made up the 12-nucleotide barcode of each molecule. P5 and P7 adapter elements plus a second index were added in a short first PCR, which was followed by an approximately 21-cycle amplification PCR with P5s and P7 primers. The libraries went through around 28 PCR cycles in total, were quantified on a Qubit, were sized on a Bioanalyzer, and were diluted to 3 to 4 nM. The normalized libraries were sequenced on an Illumina MiSeq using 2 x 250 paired-end kits. Reverse transcription reactions underwent purification over MinElute columns, with elution into around 9.4 ul Tris-Cl. Adapter ligations were incubated for 20 to 25 hours at 16 degrees C and subsequently purified with AMPure XP beads at a 1:1 ratio. The authors processed their data as follows. A modified Decombinator that output V, J, insert and barcode information was used to process the demultiplexed FASTQ files. Sequences sharing a barcode but differing from the dominant sequence were discarded as errors, and barcodes clustered at Levenshtein distance 3 were counted to estimate original cDNA molecules. The R packages ineq, vegan, igraph and RCytoscape were used for downstream analyses, with IMGT nomenclature and CDR3 definitions applied. The authors computed V gene usage over distinct sequences and counted each TCR a single time to avoid skew from clonal expansion. Similarity networks connected unique CDR3 amino acid sequences within a donor whenever two sequences differed by a single Levenshtein edit. Published HIV-specific CDR3s (about 83 alpha, about 730 beta) and CMV-specific CDR3s (more than 12 alpha, 200 to 300 beta) were compiled and searched for in the repertoires. Random subsampling to size-matched repertoires showed patients' decreased diversity was not caused by their lower sequence numbers. TCRdb reworked the public reads: Q25 trimming with fastp, MiXCR clone assembly, productive beta chains retained. Every entry covers one CDR3 protein and lists the most common genes and DNA from its rows. The V and J calls here are based on TCRdb, not the publication. A total of about 14,000 distinct CDR3 sequences appear in this sample, 9.5% to 15% of them only once. 35% to 45% of the sample belongs to the ten largest clones.

CDR1 and CDR2, looked up from the germline V gene, are SGHVS and FQNEAQ. V is pared back by 4 bases and J by 6 bases, with 9 bases lying between the germline termini. From its cysteine to its phenylalanine, the CDR3 spans 13 amino acids. This entry keeps only the CDR3 DNA: 39 bases, framed from base 1. After antiretroviral therapy began, follow-up blood was collected from HIV-infected patients roughly three months, about 14 weeks, later. Whole blood was used without cell fractionation, so all unsorted peripheral T cells were reflected in the repertoire. For RNA extraction, around 2.5 ml of peripheral blood was collected into Tempus tubes. Patients were deemed ineligible for enrollment if they had febrile or AIDS-related illness, tumors, hepatitis B or C coinfection, immunomodulatory therapy, recent vaccination or treatment interruptions. Residual genomic DNA was removed with the TURBO-DNase kit and globin mRNA was depleted with GLOBINclear.

The source was blood, collected during antiretroviral therapy. The chain joins TRBV7-8 to TRBJ2-2, with the D segment identity uncertain. The TCR comes from an adult with HIV infection. The donor label of this sample is uncertain. The nucleotide sequence reads TGTGCCAGCAGCTCGAAGTGGGCCGGGGAGCTGTTTTTT. This yields the protein CASSSKWAGELFF.